These 27 T cell receptor beta chains were sequenced from one sample in a study of blood T cell repertoires in COVID-19. The table came from immunoSEQ multiplex PCR; TCRdb's copy has only in-frame clones and leaves some out. The profile shows 450,000 to 500,000 clones, approximately 85% of them singletons. Sequencing was carried out using peripheral blood. These receptors all come from a human donor in a cohort sampled during active COVID-19.

This chain connects TRBV19 to TRBJ2-1; tentatively, D is TRBD2 (6 bases). This CDR3 is 15 amino acids long. The germline V and J ends were trimmed by 6 bases and 0 bases, with 12 bases remaining between them. The germline V gene has CDR1 LNHDA and CDR2 SQIVND (reference sequence). The DNA of the CDR3 is TGTGCCAGTAGGTTTCTAGCGAACTCCTACAATGAGCAGTTCTTC. It translates to CASRFLANSYNEQFF.

This chain connects TRBV19 to TRBJ2-2, with 7 bases matching TRBD1. The CDR3 consists of 17 residues. Per the germline V gene, CDR1 is LNHDA and CDR2 is SQIVND (reference sequence). V lost 0 bases, J lost 2 bases, and 6 bases stayed unmatched. CDR3 sequence: CASSIDRRQGNTGELFF. The DNA of the CDR3 is TGTGCCAGTAGTATAGATCGGAGACAGGGCAACACCGGGGAGCTGTTTTTT.

The chain recombines TRBV7-9 with TRBJ1-2; 9 nucleotides line up with TRBD1. CDR1 and CDR2 from the germline V gene are SEHNR and FQNEAQ (reference sequence). V lost 3 bases and J lost 1; bases outside the gene matches: 3. The CDR3 is 15 residues long. In DNA, the CDR3 is TGTGCCAGCAGCTTTAGGACAGGGGATAACTATGGCTACACCTTC. Protein product: CASSFRTGDNYGYTF.

The chain recombines TRBV3-1 (or the pseudogene TRBV3-2) with TRBJ1-2; tentatively, D is TRBD1 (5 bases). The germline gives CDR1 LGHDT, CDR2 YNNKEL (reference sequence). The V end lost 0 bases, the J end lost 8 bases, and 16 bases lay between the germline ends. The CDR3 runs to 15 residues. CDR3 nucleotides: TGTGCCAGCAGCCAAGATGACAGAATCTTTTTCGGCTACACCTTC. Translating it yields CASSQDDRIFFGYTF.

This clone appeared a single time. The chain recombines TRBV4-1 with TRBJ1-2; D call uncertain. V was pared by 1 base and J by 7 bases, with 16 bases between. The CDR3 contains 15 residues. Germline lookup yields CDR1 MGHRA and CDR2 YSYEKL. The CDR3 bases are TGCGCCAGCAGCCAAGGGAGGTATGACGTATTTGGCTACACCTTC. This translates into CASSQGRYDVFGYTF.

The V gene is TRBV19, the J gene TRBJ2-7; weak D call: TRBD1 (6 bases). The CDR3 is made up of 14 amino acids. Germline assignment: CDR1 LNHDA and CDR2 SQIVND (reference sequence). The V gene lost 5 bases and the J gene lost 2 bases, with 13 bases spanning the gap. The CDR3 DNA reads TGTGCCAGTAGTCAACAGGGAGCTACCTACGAGCAGTACTTC. This sequence encodes CASSQQGATYEQYF.

The gene calls are TRBV28 and TRBJ1-4; D gene uncertain. The V end lost 7 bases, the J end lost 10 bases, and 13 bases lay between the germline ends. The CDR3 covers 12 residues. Germline lookup yields CDR1 MDHEN and CDR2 SYDVKM. In nucleotides, the CDR3 is TGTGCCAGCATCGGTGGGTCGGGAAAACTGTTTTTT. Translated: CASIGGSGKLFF.

The gene calls are TRBV5-1 and TRBJ2-3; TRBD2 aligns across 9 bases. The CDR3 has 17 residues. From germline, CDR1 is SGHRS and CDR2 YFSETQ. V trimming: 0 bases; J trimming: 2 bases; junction bases outside the gene matches: 7. CDR3 DNA sequence: TGCGCCAGCAGCTTGGTCAGTAGCGGGAGCTCCACAGATACGCAGTATTTT. Amino acids: CASSLVSSGSSTDTQYF.

The rearrangement joins TRBV18 to TRBJ2-7, with 9 bases identical to TRBD2. V dropped 8 bases and J dropped 7; count of bases not matched to a gene: 9. This CDR3 comprises 13 residues. From germline, CDR1 is KGHSH and CDR2 LQKENI. This chain's CDR3 is CASAGGRTWEQYF. The CDR3 nucleotides read TGTGCCAGCGCGGGAGGGAGAACGTGGGAGCAGTACTTC.

The chain couples TRBV19 to TRBJ2-7, with 10 bases that match TRBD2. Germline V gene sequence: CDR1 LNHDA, CDR2 SQIVND (reference sequence). The length of the CDR3 is 15 residues. Germline trimming cut 4 bases from V and 2 bases from J; bases unmatched to any gene: 5. The CDR3 sequence: CASSTGTSDAYEQYF. The CDR3 bases are TGTGCCAGTAGTACGGGGACTAGCGATGCCTACGAGCAGTACTTC.

This chain joins TRBV18 and TRBJ2-6; weak D call: TRBD2 (6 bases). Deletions cut 6 bases from V and 0 bases from J, with 21 bases between. CDR3 size: 19 residues. Looked up from germline, CDR1 is KGHSH and CDR2 is LQKENI. The DNA of the CDR3 is TGTGCCAGCTCGCATAACCCGGGACTGCGAAACTCTGGGGCCAACGTCCTGACTTTC. Its translation: CASSHNPGLRNSGANVLTF.

This clone appeared once. The chain joins TRBV3-1 (or the pseudogene TRBV3-2) to TRBJ1-3, with D possibly TRBD1 on 6 matching bases. Between the trimmed V and J ends, which lost 1 base and 4 bases, there was a span of 14 bases. This CDR3 has 16 residues. The germline gives CDR1 LGHDT, CDR2 YNNKEL (reference sequence). The CDR3 sequence is CASSQGGGVSGNTIYF. For the CDR3, the DNA is TGTGCCAGCAGCCAAGGCGGGGGCGTATCAGGAAACACCATATATTTT.

This rearrangement joins TRBV5-1 to TRBJ2-1; 8 nucleotides line up with TRBD1. This CDR3 region has 15 residues. Germline-derived CDR1 and CDR2 are SGHRS and YFSETQ. The junction had 6 bases not matched to a gene; V was cut back by 0 bases and J by 7 bases. Here the CDR3 reads CASSLVGQGWNEQFF. The CDR3 nucleotides read TGCGCCAGCAGCTTGGTAGGACAGGGTTGGAATGAGCAGTTCTTC.

The V and J genes are TRBV7-2 and TRBJ2-5, with a weak D call TRBD1 (6 bases). The CDR3 sequence is 15 residues long. Germline values: CDR1 SGHTA, CDR2 FQGNSA. The V gene lost 5 bases and the J gene lost 0 bases, with 13 bases spanning the gap. The CDR3 spells CASSLLQGYQETQYF. CDR3 DNA sequence: TGTGCCAGCAGCCTTCTGCAGGGGTACCAAGAGACCCAGTACTTC.

This chain joins TRBV4-2 and TRBJ1-5; 8 nucleotides agree with TRBD1. The germline gives CDR1 LGHNA, CDR2 YNFKEQ. V trimming: 0 bases; J trimming: 2 bases; junction bases outside the gene matches: 3. The CDR3 contains 16 residues. The CDR3 DNA follows: TGTGCCAGCAGCCAAGAACCGGACAGGGGCAATCAGCCCCAGCATTTT. Protein sequence: CASSQEPDRGNQPQHF.

Written as DNA, the CDR3 is TGTGCCAGCAGTCTGACAGGGACGGGCTACACCTTC. Amino acid sequence: CASSLTGTGYTF. The rearrangement joins TRBV2 to TRBJ1-2; 7 bases are a match to TRBD1. CDR3 length: 12 residues. Germline V CDR1 and CDR2: SNHLY, FYNNEI. The trim removed 5 bases at V and 8 bases at J, leaving 5 bases unmatched.

The chain has TRBV28 and TRBJ2-4; tentative D call: TRBD2 (5 bases). Germline CDR1 and CDR2: MDHEN and SYDVKM. V was shortened by 2 bases and J by 2 bases, with 7 bases between the two germline ends. There are 14 residues in the CDR3. CDR3 in amino acids: CASSLTGSKNIQYF. CDR3 bases: TGTGCCAGCAGTTTAACGGGGTCCAAAAACATTCAGTACTTC.

The chain is built from TRBV20-1 and TRBJ2-3; tentatively, D is TRBD2 (6 bases). V was cut by 3 bases and J by 0 bases, with 16 bases left in between. Germline V lookup: CDR1 DFQATT, CDR2 SNEGSKA (reference sequence). The CDR3 runs 16 residues. The CDR3 protein is CSASPRMSGSTDTQYF. The CDR3 DNA reads as TGCAGTGCTAGTCCCCGGATGAGCGGGAGCACAGATACGCAGTATTTT.

This chain's CDR3 is CASSGQRGQPQHF. Here the CDR3 DNA reads TGTGCCAGTAGTGGACAGAGGGGTCAGCCCCAGCATTTT. V gene TRBV19 combines with J gene TRBJ1-5; a possible D gene is TRBD1 (6 bases). Deletions cut 5 bases from V and 6 bases from J, with 11 bases between. Germline values: CDR1 LNHDA, CDR2 SQIVND (reference sequence). There are 13 residues in the CDR3.

The CDR3: CASSIGMELYNEQFF. The CDR3 region has the DNA TGTGCCAGTAGTATAGGGATGGAGCTCTACAATGAGCAGTTCTTC. V usage is TRBV19 and J usage is TRBJ2-1; unclear D gene. V was clipped by 1 base and J by 3 bases, with 10 bases between them. The germline CDR1 and CDR2 sequences are LNHDA and SQIVND (reference sequence). CDR3 length equals 15 residues.

The CDR3, as DNA: TGTGCCAGCAGCTTAGCGCTGGGACAGGGTCTGAATACGCAGTATTTT. Its protein is CASSLALGQGLNTQYF. The genes are TRBV7-9 and TRBJ2-3, with 9 bases that match TRBD1. Trimming removed 0 bases from V and 7 bases from J; junction bases left unmatched: 8. The CDR3 has 16 residues. Per the germline V gene, CDR1 is SEHNR and CDR2 is FQNEAQ (reference sequence).

V usage is TRBV28 and J usage is TRBJ2-5, with TRBD2 identical over 8 bases. The CDR3 covers 17 residues. V trimming: 2 bases; J trimming: 4 bases; junction bases outside the gene matches: 12. CDR1 is MDHEN, CDR2 SYDVKM, per germline. CDR3 bases: TGTGCCAGCAGTTTAGGTGGACTAGCATCTGGGGGAGAGACCCAGTACTTC. It yields the protein CASSLGGLASGGETQYF. Looking up the rest from reference TRBV28 and TRBJ2-5 gives the full variable domain: DVKVTQSSRYLVKRTGEKVFLECVQDMDHENMFWYRQDPGLGLRLIYFSYDVKMKEKGDIPEGYSVSREKKERFSLILESASTNQTSMYLCASSLGGLASGGETQYFGPGTRLLVL.

This clone was recorded once. The chain employs TRBV2 and TRBJ2-7; D perhaps matches TRBD2 (6 bases). V lost 4 bases to trimming and J lost 7 bases, with 20 bases between them. CDR3 size: 15 residues. Germline V gene lookup returns CDR1 SNHLY and CDR2 FYNNEI. CDR3 nucleotide sequence: TGTGCCAGCAGTGGGGGCGGAGGCCTAGCGAGTGAGCAGTACTTC. Its protein product is CASSGGGGLASEQYF.

The chain has TRBV29-1 and TRBJ1-1, with TRBD1 as a possible D gene (6 bases). This CDR3 region has 16 residues. Germline assignment: CDR1 SQVTM and CDR2 ANQGSEA. Trimming removed 0 bases from V and 0 bases from J, with 14 bases in between. The CDR3 loop is CSVEDTGLPMNTEAFF. The CDR3 coding sequence is TGCAGCGTTGAAGACACAGGGCTTCCCATGAACACTGAAGCTTTCTTT.

The V and J genes are TRBV7-8 and TRBJ1-5, with a tentative D call TRBD1 (5 bases). CDR3 length: 13 amino acids. The V end lost 4 bases, the J end lost 4 bases, and 8 bases lay between the germline ends. Germline CDR1 reads SGHVS; CDR2 reads FQNEAQ. For the CDR3, the DNA is TGTGCCAGCAGCTCCGACAGAAATCAGCCCCAGCATTTT. It codes for CASSSDRNQPQHF. The full variable domain, its missing parts supplied by reference TRBV7-8 and TRBJ1-5, is GAGVSQSPRYKVAKRGQDVALRCDPISGHVSLFWYQQALGQGPEFLTYFQNEAQLDKSGLPSDRFFAERPEGSVSTLKIQRTQQEDSAVYLCASSSDRNQPQHFGDGTRLSIL.

The V gene is TRBV11-1, the J gene TRBJ2-7; 13 bases are shared with TRBD2. This CDR3 comprises 16 residues. Germline V gene sequence: CDR1 SGHAT, CDR2 FQDESV (reference sequence). V was pared by 1 base and J by 10 bases, with 10 bases of the junction left unmatched. The CDR3 region is CASSLEPGLAGVGQYF. The DNA of the CDR3 is TGTGCCAGCAGCTTAGAACCCGGACTAGCGGGAGTAGGACAGTACTTC.

The gene calls are TRBV9 and TRBJ1-4, with D possibly matching TRBD1 (5 bases). V was shortened by 3 bases and J by 0 bases, with 6 bases between the two germline ends. The CDR3 totals 14 residues. In germline, CDR1 is SGDLS, CDR2 YYNGEE. The CDR3 region is CASSGGTTNEKLFF. CDR3 coding DNA: TGTGCCAGCAGCGGGGGCACAACTAATGAAAAACTGTTTTTT.